A single sample is the source of the 17 T cell receptor beta chains below, sequenced in a study of radiotherapy plus CTLA-4 blockade in lung cancer. TCRdb's table, derived via immunoSEQ multiplex PCR, lists solely in-frame clones and lacks some. The sample includes 45,000 to 55,000 clones, 82% of them seen just once. Sequencing was performed on peripheral blood, taken from a patient treated with radiotherapy plus ipilimumab. Every receptor here comes from a human donor with non-small cell lung cancer who had stable disease on radiotherapy plus ipilimumab.

This clone appeared a single time. Other DNA sequences in the same sample also yield this CDR3. V is TRBV5-4 and J is TRBJ2-1; 14 nucleotides line up with TRBD2. This CDR3 has 17 residues. CDR1 SGHNT and CDR2 YYREEE come from the germline V gene (reference sequence). J was trimmed by 4 bases and V by 4 bases; bases with no gene match: 7. The chain's CDR3 is CASSPGLAGESYNEQFF. In nucleotides, the CDR3 is TGTGCCAGCAGCCCGGGACTAGCGGGAGAATCATACAATGAGCAGTTCTTC.

The J gene is TRBJ2-1, the V gene TRBV4-3; D perhaps matches TRBD1 (6 bases). Trimming pared 4 bases from V and 10 bases from J, leaving 20 bases between. Germline CDR1 and CDR2: LGHNA and YSLEER. This CDR3 has 15 amino acids. The CDR3 sequence is CASSPNLRYRVEQFF. In nucleotides, the CDR3 is TGCGCCAGCAGCCCAAATTTGCGCTACAGGGTAGAGCAGTTCTTC.

This sequence joins TRBV7-6 and TRBJ2-3; D remains ambiguous. Germline V gene sequence: CDR1 SGHVS, CDR2 FNYEAQ. CDR3 length equals 15 residues. V shed 5 bases and J shed 0 bases, with 12 bases lying between them. The CDR3 region has the DNA TGTGCCAGCAGCCCCAGTCCAGTAAGCACAGATACGCAGTATTTT. Its protein product is CASSPSPVSTDTQYF.

This chain links TRBV13 with TRBJ2-1, with 7 bases fitting TRBD2. The trim removed 4 bases at V and 8 bases at J, leaving 11 bases unmatched. Germline lookup yields CDR1 PRHDT and CDR2 FYEKMQ (reference sequence). The CDR3 loop spans 15 amino acids. CDR3 DNA sequence: TGTGCCAGCAGCTCTAGCGGAAGTGGGGACGATGAGCAGTTCTTC. This gives the protein CASSSSGSGDDEQFF.

The chain couples TRBV27 to TRBJ2-1; 10 nucleotides agree with TRBD1. The V gene's germline CDR1 is MNHEY and CDR2 SMNVEV (reference sequence). This CDR3 is 14 amino acids long. The trim removed 2 bases at V and 5 bases at J, leaving 0 bases unmatched. The CDR3: CASSLGTGDNEQFF. The CDR3 coding sequence is TGTGCCAGCAGTTTAGGGACAGGGGACAATGAGCAGTTCTTC.

The chain combines TRBV10-3 with TRBJ2-1; 10 positions match TRBD2. Trimming cost V 2 bases and J 6 bases; bases outside gene matches: 4. CDR1 ENHRY and CDR2 SYGVKD come from the germline V gene. The CDR3 has 15 residues. This CDR3 reads CAISEGSGRANEQFF. The CDR3, as DNA: TGTGCCATCAGTGAGGGGAGCGGGAGGGCCAATGAGCAGTTCTTC.

CDR3 nucleotides: TGCGCCAGCAGCCCCGGGAACACTGAAGCTTTCTTT. Translating gives CASSPGNTEAFF. The gene calls are TRBV5-1 and TRBJ1-1; D gene unclear. Trimming took off 4 bases at V and 1 base at J, with 5 bases between the two ends. Germline loops: CDR1 SGHRS, CDR2 YFSETQ. The CDR3 totals 12 residues.

The DNA of the CDR3 is TGTGCCAGCAGCTTAGCGGGGCATGTCACAGATACGCAGTATTTT. Its protein is CASSLAGHVTDTQYF. V and J are TRBV7-2 and TRBJ2-3, with a possible D match to TRBD1 (5 bases). Trimming took 0 bases from V and 2 from J, leaving 9 bases between them. This CDR3 comprises 15 residues. The germline V gene encodes CDR1 SGHTA and CDR2 FQGNSA.

The chain has TRBV9 and TRBJ1-4, with D uncertain. CDR1 SGDLS and CDR2 YYNGEE come from the germline V gene. The CDR3 has 14 residues. Deletions cut 0 bases from V and 7 bases from J, with 10 bases between. The CDR3 is CASSVAGSSEKLFF. The CDR3 DNA sequence: TGTGCCAGCAGCGTAGCCGGGTCCAGTGAAAAACTGTTTTTT.

This clone was counted once. This chain uses TRBV7-8 with TRBJ2-7, with 7 bases identical to TRBD2. With 6 bases clipped from V and 3 bases from J, the junction kept 11 bases outside the gene matches. This CDR3 has 15 amino acids. CDR1 and CDR2 from the germline V gene are SGHVS and FQNEAQ. This chain's CDR3 is CASRFSAGVGYEQYF. DNA of the CDR3: TGTGCCAGCAGGTTCTCGGCGGGAGTAGGCTACGAGCAGTACTTC.

The rearrangement uses TRBV28 and TRBJ1-1, with 7 nucleotides matching TRBD1. Losses at the gene ends were 3 bases for V and 1 base for J; bases not matched to a gene: 5. Germline CDR1 MDHEN, CDR2 SYDVKM. This CDR3 contains 15 residues. The CDR3 reads CASSLLGQQNTEAFF. CDR3 bases: TGTGCCAGCAGTTTGTTGGGACAGCAGAACACTGAAGCTTTCTTT. Full variable domain (outside the CDR3, taken from reference TRBV28 and TRBJ1-1): DVKVTQSSRYLVKRTGEKVFLECVQDMDHENMFWYRQDPGLGLRLIYFSYDVKMKEKGDIPEGYSVSREKKERFSLILESASTNQTSMYLCASSLLGQQNTEAFFGQGTRLTVV.

V usage is TRBV7-3 and J usage is TRBJ2-3; the D gene is possibly TRBD2 (6 bases). The germline gives CDR1 SGHTA, CDR2 FQGTGA. V was cut by 3 bases and J by 4 bases, with 20 bases left in between. The CDR3 extends over 17 amino acids. CDR3: CASSFKFSGGRADTQYF. DNA for the CDR3: TGTGCCAGCAGCTTCAAGTTTAGCGGAGGCCGAGCAGATACGCAGTATTTT.

This chain joins TRBV28 and TRBJ1-5, with TRBD1 identical over 8 bases. Germline CDR1 reads MDHEN; CDR2 reads SYDVKM. The CDR3 runs 15 residues. After removal of 7 bases from V and 3 bases from J, the junction contained 8 bases not matched to a gene. In DNA, the CDR3 is TGTGCCAGCAATACAGGGGGATTTATCAATCAGCCCCAGCATTTT. Translating gives CASNTGGFINQPQHF.

The chain has TRBV7-8 and TRBJ2-7; TRBD2 matches 12 bases. Germline loops: CDR1 SGHVS, CDR2 FQNEAQ. The CDR3 length is 17 residues. Losses at the gene ends were 5 bases for V and 3 bases for J; bases not matched to a gene: 11. This chain's CDR3 is CASSRTTTSGRRYEQYF. DNA for the CDR3: TGTGCCAGCAGCCGTACAACGACTAGCGGGAGACGCTACGAGCAGTACTTC.

This chain uses TRBV10-3 with TRBJ1-1; D possibly corresponds to TRBD1 (5 bases). Looked up from germline, CDR1 is ENHRY and CDR2 is SYGVKD. The CDR3 consists of 15 residues. The ends were cut back, 3 bases at V and 0 bases at J, with 11 bases in the middle. The CDR3 coding sequence is TGTGCCATCAGTGAAGGGGCTGAGATGAACACTGAAGCTTTCTTT. Amino acids: CAISEGAEMNTEAFF.

In its sample, this clone was seen once. The chain joins TRBV7-9 to TRBJ1-2; TRBD1 matches at 7 bases. Looked up from germline, CDR1 is SEHNR and CDR2 is FQNEAQ (reference sequence). CDR3 length: 17 residues. V shed 1 base, J shed 0 bases, and the junction held 8 bases outside the gene matches. DNA of the CDR3: TGTGCCAGCAGCTTAGACGTGACAGGGACCGCTAACTATGGCTACACCTTC. It translates to CASSLDVTGTANYGYTF.

V usage is TRBV7-8 and J usage is TRBJ2-3; D not resolved. The CDR3 contains 15 residues. From germline, CDR1 is SGHVS and CDR2 FQNEAQ. V dropped 5 bases and J dropped 0 bases, with 12 bases sitting between them. This CDR3 is CASSVSRSSTDTQYF. DNA of the CDR3: TGTGCCAGCAGCGTTAGCAGATCTAGCACAGATACGCAGTATTTT.